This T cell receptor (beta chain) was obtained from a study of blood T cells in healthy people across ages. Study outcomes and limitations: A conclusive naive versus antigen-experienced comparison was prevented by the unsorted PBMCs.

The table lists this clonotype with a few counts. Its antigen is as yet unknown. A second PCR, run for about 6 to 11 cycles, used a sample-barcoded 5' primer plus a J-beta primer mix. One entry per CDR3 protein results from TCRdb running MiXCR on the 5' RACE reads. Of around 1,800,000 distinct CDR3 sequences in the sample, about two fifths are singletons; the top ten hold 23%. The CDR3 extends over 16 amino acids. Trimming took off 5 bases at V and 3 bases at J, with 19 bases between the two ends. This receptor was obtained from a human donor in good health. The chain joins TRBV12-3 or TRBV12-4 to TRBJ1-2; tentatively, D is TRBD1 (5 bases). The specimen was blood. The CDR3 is CASSPPGTVGHYGYTF. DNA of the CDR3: TGTGCCAGCAGTCCCCCAGGGACGGTGGGTCACTATGGCTACACCTTC.